These T cell receptor beta chains were read from a single sample in a study of T cells expressing NK-cell markers. One entry per CDR3 protein, without DNA, is what TCRdb gives after re-calling the 5' RACE reads. Recorded for this sample: about 460,000 distinct CDR3 sequences. The source material was blood T cells: a sorted CD56 or NKG2C T cell subset, CD4+ or CD8+ T cells, or bulk PBMC T cells (not recorded which). These receptors were taken from a woman in her forties or fifties in good health. Each CDR3 is given with its conserved first and last residue.

v_gene,j_gene,CDR3aa
TRBV19,TRBJ1-4,CASSPSRTANEKLFF
TRBV28,TRBJ2-2,CASSLEGAGTGELFF
TRBV27,TRBJ1-2,CASRTGTYGYTF
TRBV2,TRBJ2-5,CAGSQIQETQYF
TRBV5-6,TRBJ2-6,CASVMIGFSGANVLTF
TRBV12-3/TRBV12-4,TRBJ2-1,CASSLGQGQFF
TRBV3-1,TRBJ2-3,CASSQDGLAGKGRDTQYF
TRBV12-3/TRBV12-4,TRBJ1-5,CASSDRAFQHF
TRBV4-1,TRBJ2-2,CASSQDGPRSANTGELFF
TRBV21-1,TRBJ2-7,CASSNRRIHEQYF
TRBV3-1,TRBJ1-1,CASSQYGEAFF
TRBV28,TRBJ1-1,CASRGMNTEAFF
TRBV12-5,TRBJ2-1,CASGLVIGEGRNEQFF
TRBV11-2,TRBJ2-1,CASSLGGTYNEQFF
TRBV7-9,TRBJ1-1,CASSLLGQIKAFF
TRBV5-1,TRBJ2-7,CASRLGWSGLTSYEQYF
TRBV10-3,TRBJ2-7,CAIRDGKRSYEQYF
TRBV5-1,TRBJ1-1,CASSLGTGGIMNTEAFF
TRBV12-3/TRBV12-4,TRBJ1-5,CASSLRREGQPQHF
TRBV20-1,TRBJ2-1,CSARGTGGMEQFF
TRBV5-1,TRBJ2-7,CASSEKGGGASYEQYF
TRBV10-1,TRBJ2-1,CASVGQLGNEQFF
TRBV2,TRBJ2-1,CASTTAAGSSYNEQFF
TRBV7-9,TRBJ2-5,CASSFRGTPRDETQYF
TRBV7-8,TRBJ1-4,CASSLAHGGGVKSEKLFF
TRBV15,TRBJ2-7,CATSRVGLYYEQYF
TRBV5-1,TRBJ2-1,CASRLGIAGGGEQFF
TRBV10-3,TRBJ2-5,CAISGGQGFQETQYF
TRBV7-3,TRBJ2-2,CASSPGAENTGELFF
TRBV5-1,TRBJ2-1,CASSTKTRGTRSYNEQFF
TRBV4-1,TRBJ2-3,CASSQGLLGDTQYF
TRBV14,TRBJ2-7,CASSLGTGNFYEQYF